These 13 T cell receptor beta chains came from one sample sequenced in a study of T-cell reconstitution after alpha-beta-depleted transplantation in children. Library preparation (for TCRbeta) was performed with unique molecular identifiers. TCRdb reprocessed the PCR reads with MiXCR, giving one entry per CDR3 protein. The table records about 610,000 distinct CDR3 sequences, about 10% of them present only once. This sample comprised PBMCs from the stem cell graft donor, obtained from the stem cell graft. Source of these receptors: a human donor who donated a stem cell graft to a child with acute myeloid leukemia.

This clonotype has just a few counts. This chain joins TRBV19 and TRBJ2-7; 8 bases agree with TRBD1. Germline V gene data show CDR1 as LNHDA and CDR2 as SQIVND (reference sequence). This CDR3 has 14 residues. V was clipped by 4 bases and J by 3 bases; unmatched bases: 5. The CDR3 is CASSSAGGGYEQYF. In DNA form, the CDR3 reads TGTGCCAGTAGTAGCGCAGGGGGCGGCTACGAGCAGTACTTC.

The V gene is TRBV28, the J gene TRBJ2-5; D is uncertain. Trimming cost V 1 base and J 2 bases, with 5 bases left between them. The CDR3 totals 13 residues. Germline V gene sequence: CDR1 MDHEN, CDR2 SYDVKM. CDR3 loop: CASSLFVQETQYF. In nucleotides, the CDR3 is TGTGCCAGCAGTTTATTCGTACAAGAGACCCAGTACTTC. The variable domain in full, with the rest retrieved from reference TRBV28 and TRBJ2-5, is DVKVTQSSRYLVKRTGEKVFLECVQDMDHENMFWYRQDPGLGLRLIYFSYDVKMKEKGDIPEGYSVSREKKERFSLILESASTNQTSMYLCASSLFVQETQYFGPGTRLLVL.

Many counts were recorded for this clonotype. This sequence joins TRBV6-5 and TRBJ1-1; TRBD1 agrees at 9 bases. This CDR3 region has 13 residues. CDR1 MNHEY and CDR2 SVGAGI come from the germline V gene. V lost 5 bases to trimming and J lost 5 bases; unmatched junction nucleotides: 3. The CDR3 bases are TGTGCCAGCAGTCGACAGGGGGAAACTGAAGCTTTCTTT. The encoded protein is CASSRQGETEAFF.

This clonotype was counted only a few times. The chain couples TRBV24-1 to TRBJ2-1; 8 bases align to TRBD2. The length of the CDR3 is 16 residues. Germline V gives CDR1 KGHDR, CDR2 SFDVKD. The J segment lost 6 bases and the V segment lost 3 bases, leaving 9 bases of the junction unmatched. CDR3 region: CATSDPGTSQFNEQFF. DNA of the CDR3: TGTGCCACCAGTGATCCCGGGACTAGTCAATTCAATGAGCAGTTCTTC.

This clonotype was seen ten or more times. V and J are TRBV5-1 and TRBJ2-5, with 7 nucleotides matching TRBD1. V trimming: 3 bases; J trimming: 3 bases; junction bases outside the gene matches: 5. The CDR3 contains 14 residues. Germline loops: CDR1 SGHRS, CDR2 YFSETQ. CDR3 region: CASSSTGSKETQYF. The CDR3 DNA reads TGCGCCAGCAGCTCGACAGGGTCAAAAGAGACCCAGTACTTC.

The chain uses TRBV5-1 and TRBJ2-7, with a tentative D call TRBD2 (6 bases). The CDR3 spans 15 residues. Germline V gives CDR1 SGHRS, CDR2 YFSETQ. Trimming cost V 5 bases and J 7 bases, with 22 bases left between them. CDR3 protein: CASSSSSGTFWEQYF. The CDR3 DNA follows: TGCGCCAGCAGTTCGAGTAGCGGAACCTTTTGGGAGCAGTACTTC.

This clonotype was seen many times. A much larger clone lies one base from this, so it may be a read error. The chain uses TRBV14 and TRBJ2-7; no reliable D call. Trimming shortened V by 0 bases and J by 3 bases, and 0 bases separated the two germline ends. Germline loops: CDR1 SGHDN, CDR2 FVKESK. The CDR3 consists of 11 residues. The CDR3 region has the DNA TGTGCCAGCAGCCAAGACTACGAGCAGTACTTC. Its protein is CASSQDYEQYF.

This clonotype was counted ten times or more. This rearrangement joins TRBV28 to TRBJ2-5, with 9 bases identical to TRBD1. Germline lookup yields CDR1 MDHEN and CDR2 SYDVKM. This CDR3 has 14 amino acids. V lost 5 bases, J lost 5 bases, and 6 bases stayed unmatched. This CDR3 reads CASSRTGAWETQYF. The CDR3 coding sequence is TGTGCCAGCAGTCGGACAGGGGCCTGGGAGACCCAGTACTTC.

This clonotype has at least ten counts. The rearrangement links TRBV5-1 to TRBJ2-1, with 7 positions matching TRBD1. The length of the CDR3 is 16 residues. The V segment lost 4 bases and the J segment 4 bases; nucleotides outside the gene matches: 11. The V gene's germline CDR1 is SGHRS and CDR2 YFSETQ. The CDR3, as DNA: TGCGCCAGCAGCACCGGGACAGCAGTCACATACAATGAGCAGTTCTTC. It encodes CASSTGTAVTYNEQFF. Supplemented by reference TRBV5-1 and TRBJ2-1, the full variable domain reads KAGVTQTPRYLIKTRGQQVTLSCSPISGHRSVSWYQQTPGQGLQFLFEYFSETQRNKGNFPGRFSGRQFSNSRSEMNVSTLELGDSALYLCASSTGTAVTYNEQFFGPGTRLTVL.

At least ten counts were recorded for this clonotype. The rearrangement uses TRBV4-1 and TRBJ2-6, with a tentative D call TRBD1 (6 bases). Germline CDR1 and CDR2: MGHRA and YSYEKL. Trimming removed 0 bases at V and 1 base at J, with 16 bases between. The CDR3 has 19 residues. Here the CDR3 DNA reads TGCGCCAGCAGCCAAGATGGCAACAGGGTCCTTTCTGGGGCCAACGTCCTGACTTTC. Residues: CASSQDGNRVLSGANVLTF.

A few counts support this clonotype. V and J are TRBV19 and TRBJ2-7; D unclear. The germline V gene has CDR1 LNHDA and CDR2 SQIVND (reference sequence). Trimming took off 6 bases at V and 2 bases at J, with 14 bases between the two ends. The CDR3 has 14 amino acids. CDR3 protein: CASSLNGPTYEQYF. DNA for the CDR3: TGTGCCAGTAGCCTCAACGGACCGACCTACGAGCAGTACTTC. Variable domain in full (rest from reference TRBV19 and TRBJ2-7): DGGITQSPKYLFRKEGQNVTLSCEQNLNHDAMYWYRQDPGQGLRLIYYSQIVNDFQKGDIAEGYSVSREKKESFPLTVTSAQKNPTAFYLCASSLNGPTYEQYFGPGTRLTVT.

The chain is built from TRBV6-1 and TRBJ2-7; 7 bases match TRBD2. Germline CDR1 is MNHNS and CDR2 is SASEGT. The CDR3 extends over 14 amino acids. J lost 6 bases, V lost 3 bases, and 8 bases had no gene match. The CDR3 is CASSDAGAAVEQYF. The CDR3 coding sequence is TGTGCCAGCAGTGACGCGGGAGCCGCCGTCGAGCAGTACTTC.

There are a few counts of this clonotype. V usage is TRBV12-3 or TRBV12-4 and J usage is TRBJ1-1; unclear D gene. The length of the CDR3 is 15 residues. V lost 1 base and J 1 base, leaving 10 bases between the germline ends. CDR3 in DNA: TGTGCCAGCAGTTTAGGGAACTCCCGGAACACTGAAGCTTTCTTT. It is translated as CASSLGNSRNTEAFF.